A selection of T cell receptor beta chains follows, all from one sample in a study of T cell responses to AZD1222 COVID-19 vaccine. Some clones are missing from TCRdb's copy, which holds only in-frame ones; the method was immunoSEQ multiplex PCR. The sample contains roughly 150,000 clones, roughly 92% of which appear only once. This specimen consisted of peripheral blood, obtained on day 0 of AZD1222 vaccination. The receptors originated from an adult in good health. CDR3s include the opening cysteine and the closing phenylalanine or tryptophan. D genes are given only for firm matches. Some rows mark clone size as missing; the rest say once, few, many or name a class of expanded clone.

clone size,V gene,D gene,J gene,CDR3 protein,CDR3 DNA
.,TRBV18,.,TRBJ2-7,CASSDRRTQTYEQYF,TGTGCCAGCTCCGATCGACGGACCCAAACCTACGAGCAGTACTTC
once,TRBV19,.,TRBJ1-2,CASSIRGSGYTF,TGTGCCAGTAGTATCAGGGGTTCTGGCTACACCTTC
.,TRBV20-1,.,TRBJ1-5,CSASGPSSNQPQHF,TGCAGTGCTAGTGGTCCCAGTAGCAATCAGCCCCAGCATTTT
.,TRBV18,TRBD1,TRBJ2-3,CASSPQGTGGTDTQYF,TGTGCCAGCTCACCTCAAGGGACAGGGGGCACAGATACGCAGTATTTT
.,TRBV10-2,.,TRBJ2-7,CASSDRTSLTYEQYF,TGCGCCAGCAGTGACAGGACTTCTTTGACCTACGAGCAGTACTTC
.,TRBV6-5,.,TRBJ1-5,CASSLRGNQPQHF,TGTGCCAGCAGCCTACGGGGCAATCAGCCCCAGCATTTT
.,TRBV6-5,.,TRBJ1-4,CASSSSLTNEKLFF,TGTGCCAGCAGTTCCTCATTGACTAATGAAAAACTGTTTTTT
.,TRBV3-1/TRBV3-2,TRBD2,TRBJ2-3,CASSQGARGRGTDTQYF,TGTGCCAGCAGCCAAGGGGCGCGGGGGAGGGGCACAGATACGCAGTATTTT
.,TRBV9,TRBD1,TRBJ1-2,CASSVLGQGGYGYTF,TGTGCCAGCAGCGTACTTGGACAGGGAGGCTATGGCTACACCTTC
.,TRBV4-2,.,TRBJ2-3,CASSQERGGTQYF,TGTGCCAGCAGCCAAGAGAGGGGGGGTACGCAGTATTTT
.,TRBV29-1,.,TRBJ2-3,CSVPRADTQYF,TGCAGCGTTCCCAGGGCAGATACGCAGTATTTT
.,TRBV7-3,TRBD2,TRBJ2-7,CASSLTGGGLYEQYF,TGTGCCAGCAGCTTAACGGGCGGGGGTTTGTACGAGCAGTACTTC
.,TRBV9,.,TRBJ2-3,CASSVVSDTQYF,TGTGCCAGCAGCGTAGTTTCAGATACGCAGTATTTT
once,TRBV2,.,TRBJ1-2,CASSEERQGRGYGYTF,TGTGCCAGCAGTGAAGAAAGGCAGGGTAGGGGTTATGGCTACACCTTC
.,TRBV30,.,TRBJ1-3,CAWSNRVTTRNTIYF,TGTGCCTGGAGCAACAGGGTGACCACACGAAACACCATATATTTT
once,TRBV11-1,.,TRBJ1-4,CASSSSSANEKLFF,TGTGCCAGCAGCTCCTCTTCGGCTAATGAAAAACTGTTTTTT
few,TRBV7-3,.,TRBJ1-1,CASSLTLGTEAFF,TGTGCCAGCAGCCTGACTCTAGGGACTGAAGCTTTCTTT